These 5 T cell receptor beta chains were all obtained from the same sample, sequenced in a study of blood T cell repertoires in COVID-19 (dated by TCRdb to 2019 to 2021). The library was made by the immunoSEQ multiplex PCR assay. This immuneACCESS table, as held by TCRdb, lists in-frame sequences with V and J called but not all clones. Of the missing ones, under half trace to an unresolved V gene in checked studies; the others have no known cause. The sample profile shows roughly 65,000 clones; around 80% of them were found once. Roughly 21% of the sample goes to the ten largest clones. The sample was peripheral blood. These receptors all come from a human donor in a cohort sampled during active COVID-19.

The V and J genes are TRBV11-2 and TRBJ2-7; TRBD2 matches 13 bases. CDR1 and CDR2 from the germline V gene are SGHAT and FQNNGV. Trimming at V came to 5 bases and at J to 4 bases, leaving 5 bases not matched to a gene. CDR3 length equals 15 residues. The CDR3 region has the DNA TGTGCCAGCAGCCGAGGACTAGCGGGGGCATACGAGCAGTACTTC. Residues: CASSRGLAGAYEQYF.

The CDR3 DNA is TGTGCCAGCACTAAGCAGGGGGCTGACACCGGGGAGCTGTTTTTT. Amino acid sequence: CASTKQGADTGELFF. The rearrangement links TRBV6-5 to TRBJ2-2; TRBD1 matches at 8 bases. Per germline, CDR1 MNHEY and CDR2 SVGAGI. Losses at the gene ends were 7 bases for V and 3 bases for J; bases not matched to a gene: 7. This CDR3 has 15 residues.

Turning to this clone: The same CDR3 arises from other DNA sequences in this sample as well. This sequence joins TRBV18 and TRBJ2-7; the D gene is possibly TRBD2 (5 bases). The V and J ends lost 3 bases and 0 bases respectively, with 6 bases between them. The CDR3 totals 13 residues. Germline V lookup: CDR1 KGHSH, CDR2 LQKENI. CDR3 loop: CASSPGSSYEQYF. The CDR3 bases are TGTGCCAGCTCACCTGGGAGCTCCTACGAGCAGTACTTC. The full variable domain, in which reference TRBV18 and TRBJ2-7 provide the parts outside the CDR3, is NAGVMQNPRHLVRRRGQEARLRCSPMKGHSHVYWYRQLPEEGLKFMVYLQKENIIDESGMPKERFSAEFPKEGPSILRIQQVVRGDSAAYFCASSPGSSYEQYFGPGTRLTVT.

The V call is TRBV5-1, the J call TRBJ2-2; 9 positions agree with TRBD1. The germline CDR1 and CDR2 sequences are SGHRS and YFSETQ. Trimming cost V 9 bases and J 3 bases; bases outside gene matches: 3. This CDR3 comprises 13 residues. In nucleotides, the CDR3 is TGCGCCACCAGGACAGGGGACACCGGGGAGCTGTTTTTT. Translating it yields CATRTGDTGELFF.

The J gene is TRBJ2-1, the V gene TRBV14; D not resolved. The CDR3 extends over 14 amino acids. The germline V and J ends were trimmed by 1 base and 2 bases, with 6 bases remaining between them. Germline values: CDR1 SGHDN, CDR2 FVKESK. In DNA form, the CDR3 reads TGTGCCAGCAGCCAAGGCAGTACCTACAATGAGCAGTTCTTC. It is translated as CASSQGSTYNEQFF.